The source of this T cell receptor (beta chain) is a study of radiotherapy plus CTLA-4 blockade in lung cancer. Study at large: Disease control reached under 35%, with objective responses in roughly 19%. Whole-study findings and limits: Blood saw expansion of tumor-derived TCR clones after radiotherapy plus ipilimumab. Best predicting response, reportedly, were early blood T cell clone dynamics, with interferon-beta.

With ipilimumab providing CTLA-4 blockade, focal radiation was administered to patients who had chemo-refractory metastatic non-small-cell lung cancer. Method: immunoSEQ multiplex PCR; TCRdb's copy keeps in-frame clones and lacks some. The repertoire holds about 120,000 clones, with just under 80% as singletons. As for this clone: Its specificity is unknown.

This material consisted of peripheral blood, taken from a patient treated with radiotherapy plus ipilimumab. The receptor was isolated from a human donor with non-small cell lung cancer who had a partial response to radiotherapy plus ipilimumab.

For the CDR3, the DNA is TGTGCCAGTAGTATCAACAGGGGTACGGACACTGAAGCTTTCTTT. The encoded protein is CASSINRGTDTEAFF. V and J are TRBV19 and TRBJ1-1; 7 bases are a match to TRBD1. The CDR3 length is 15 residues. In germline, CDR1 is LNHDA, CDR2 SQIVND (reference sequence). Trimming took 3 bases from V and 3 from J; bases not matched to a gene: 7.